The 24 T cell receptor beta chains in this list originate from one sample, sequenced in a study of blood T cell repertoires in COVID-19. Only in-frame clones appear in the TCRdb table, and some are missing; sequencing was by immunoSEQ multiplex PCR. Here the sample spans 150,000 to 200,000 clones, around 86% being singletons. Specimen: peripheral blood. All receptors derive from a woman in her 30s with active or convalescent COVID-19.

This chain links TRBV7-2 with TRBJ2-7; TRBD1 might be the D (6 bases). Between the trimmed V and J ends, which lost 5 bases and 9 bases, there was a span of 20 bases. Germline CDR1 reads SGHTA; CDR2 reads FQGNSA. The CDR3 is 14 residues long. The CDR3 here is CASSPSTGLTRQYF. The CDR3 coding sequence is TGTGCCAGCAGCCCCTCGACAGGACTTACGCGGCAGTACTTC.

This clone has only one observation. The J gene is TRBJ1-6, the V gene TRBV15; tentative D call: TRBD1 (5 bases). The V gene's germline CDR1 is LNHNV and CDR2 YYDKDF (reference sequence). This CDR3 region has 13 residues. Between the trimmed V and J ends, which lost 0 bases and 11 bases, there was a span of 8 bases. The CDR3 nucleotides are TGTGCCACCAGCAGAGACAGGGAAGCACCCCTCCACTTT. As protein: CATSRDREAPLHF.

This clone was picked up one time. The chain employs TRBV7-2 and TRBJ1-5, with unresolved D. This CDR3 is 15 amino acids long. Deletions cut 1 base from V and 8 bases from J, with 15 bases between. Germline values: CDR1 SGHTA, CDR2 FQGNSA. This CDR3 is CASSLVPGAFEPQHF. CDR3 coding DNA: TGTGCCAGCAGCTTAGTACCCGGTGCGTTCGAGCCCCAGCATTTT.

The chain carries TRBV24-1 and TRBJ2-5; 8 positions match TRBD1. The V gene end was trimmed by 9 bases and the J gene end by 4 bases; junction bases not matched to a gene: 9. The CDR3 runs 14 residues. Looked up from germline, CDR1 is KGHDR and CDR2 is SFDVKD. The CDR3 sequence: CATAKAGTGETQYF. The CDR3 bases are TGTGCCACCGCAAAGGCCGGGACAGGAGAGACCCAGTACTTC.

This rearrangement joins TRBV10-3 to TRBJ2-6; 8 positions agree with TRBD1. J was trimmed by 9 bases and V by 11 bases; bases with no gene match: 6. There are 12 residues in the CDR3. Germline CDR1 and CDR2: ENHRY and SYGVKD. The CDR3 here is CAASGTGNVLTF. The CDR3 region has the DNA TGTGCCGCCTCCGGGACAGGCAACGTCCTGACTTTC.

The V gene is TRBV12-2, the J gene TRBJ1-6; the table gives TRBD1 as D, unverified against the DNA. TRBV12-2 is deemed a pseudogene. The CDR3 length is 13 residues. The DNA for the CDR3 is TGTGCAAGTCGCTTAGCTTCAGGTTCACCCCTCCACTTT. Amino acids: CASRLASGSPLHF.

In this sample, this clone turned up a few times. The chain is built from TRBV5-5 and TRBJ1-5; D remains unclear. This CDR3 has 10 amino acids. The ends were cut back, 8 bases at V and 6 bases at J, with 6 bases in the middle. CDR1 and CDR2 (germline): SGHKS, YYEKEE (reference sequence). For the CDR3, the DNA is TGTGCCAGACGGAGTCAGCCCCAGCATTTT. This translates into CARRSQPQHF.

The chain couples TRBV13 to TRBJ1-6; possible D gene TRBD1, 5 bases. The CDR3 is 15 residues long. V gave up 1 base and J gave up 9 bases, with 13 bases separating them. CDR1 PRHDT and CDR2 FYEKMQ come from the germline V gene (reference sequence). DNA of the CDR3: TGTGCCAGCAGCTTAGAGGAGGGACGGAGTTCACCCCTCCACTTT. It is translated as CASSLEEGRSSPLHF.

The genes are TRBV5-1 and TRBJ2-3, with 8 positions matching TRBD2. CDR3 length: 14 residues. The V gene end was trimmed by 6 bases and the J gene end by 1 base; junction bases not matched to a gene: 4. CDR1 SGHRS and CDR2 YFSETQ come from the germline V gene. The CDR3, as DNA: TGCGCCAGCATGAGCGGGAGAGGCACAGATACGCAGTATTTT. Its translation: CASMSGRGTDTQYF. The variable domain in full, completed from reference TRBV5-1 and TRBJ2-3, reads KAGVTQTPRYLIKTRGQQVTLSCSPISGHRSVSWYQQTPGQGLQFLFEYFSETQRNKGNFPGRFSGRQFSNSRSEMNVSTLELGDSALYLCASMSGRGTDTQYFGPGTRLTVL.

The chain combines TRBV5-6 with TRBJ2-2; 10 bases line up with TRBD2. Germline CDR1 SGHDT, CDR2 YYEEEE. With 4 bases clipped from V and 2 bases from J, the junction kept 5 bases outside the gene matches. This CDR3 region has 16 residues. DNA of the CDR3: TGTGCCAGCAGCCCCAGCGGGAGGGCCAACACCGGGGAGCTGTTTTTT. Protein product: CASSPSGRANTGELFF.

The rearrangement links TRBV6-6 to TRBJ2-7, with 7 bases identical to TRBD1. Germline CDR1 and CDR2: MNHNY and SVGAGI (reference sequence). V lost 1 base, J lost 0 bases, and 3 bases stayed unmatched. The length of the CDR3 is 15 residues. This CDR3 reads CASSYLTGPSYEQYF. The DNA of the CDR3 is TGTGCCAGCAGTTACTTGACAGGGCCCTCCTACGAGCAGTACTTC.

The rearrangement joins TRBV29-1 to TRBJ2-3; weak D call: TRBD1 (5 bases). The germline gives CDR1 SQVTM, CDR2 ANQGSEA. Trimming left V 6 bases short and J 2 bases short, with 12 bases between. The CDR3 has 13 amino acids. CDR3 nucleotides: TGCAGCGTCCTGCGCAGGGACACAGATACGCAGTATTTT. Translation gives CSVLRRDTDTQYF.

The chain joins TRBV7-9 to TRBJ2-7, with 9 bases aligning to TRBD1. The length of the CDR3 is 15 residues. The V gene's germline CDR1 is SEHNR and CDR2 FQNEAQ (reference sequence). The trim removed 5 bases at V and 1 base at J, leaving 6 bases unmatched. CDR3 amino acids: CASSIGQGPSYEQYF. CDR3 DNA: TGTGCCAGCAGCATAGGACAGGGGCCATCCTACGAGCAGTACTTC.

V gene TRBV6-2 or TRBV6-3 combines with J gene TRBJ2-6, with D perhaps matching TRBD2 (5 bases). Per germline, CDR1 MNHEY and CDR2 SVGEGT. The CDR3 is 13 residues long. The V end was cut by 4 bases, the J end by 6 bases, with 7 bases between. CDR3 DNA sequence: TGTGCCAGCAGTTTCGGGGAGGCCAACGTCCTGACTTTC. It yields the protein CASSFGEANVLTF.

V usage is TRBV18 and J usage is TRBJ2-1; D may be TRBD1 (6 bases). V lost 1 base and J 8 bases, leaving 6 bases between the germline ends. The germline gives CDR1 KGHSH, CDR2 LQKENI. CDR3 length equals 12 residues. CDR3 nucleotides: TGTGCCAGCTCACCACGGGGGCATGAGCAGTTCTTC. Its protein is CASSPRGHEQFF.

The chain employs TRBV30 and TRBJ1-6; D possibly corresponds to TRBD1 (5 bases). Germline CDR1 reads GTSNPN; CDR2 reads SVGIG (reference sequence). V shed 1 base and J shed 7 bases, with 11 bases lying between them. The CDR3 has 14 amino acids. CDR3 amino acids: CAWSAWGRNSPLHF. As DNA, the CDR3 is TGTGCCTGGAGTGCTTGGGGCCGAAATTCACCCCTCCACTTT.

This sequence joins TRBV25-1 and TRBJ1-2; possible D gene TRBD1, 6 bases. The CDR3 consists of 13 residues. Germline V gene sequence: CDR1 MGHDK, CDR2 SYGVNS. Trimming removed 7 bases at V and 8 bases at J, with 17 bases between. The CDR3 sequence: CASTGGLGGGYTF. The CDR3 DNA reads TGTGCCAGCACCGGGGGGCTAGGCGGGGGCTACACCTTC.

J is TRBJ1-5 and V is TRBV10-3; TRBD1 matches at 7 bases. This CDR3 has 14 residues. J lost 6 bases, V lost 6 bases, and 8 bases had no gene match. CDR1 and CDR2 from the germline V gene are ENHRY and SYGVKD. The CDR3 spells CAISLTGFGQPQHF. For the CDR3, the DNA is TGTGCCATCAGCCTGACAGGGTTTGGTCAGCCCCAGCATTTT.

The chain couples TRBV7-9 to TRBJ1-2; D is unclear. The germline CDR1 and CDR2 sequences are SEHNR and FQNEAQ (reference sequence). CDR3 length: 15 residues. Trimming took 2 bases from V and 5 from J, leaving 15 bases between them. The CDR3 spells CASSLTATPKYGYTF. The DNA of the CDR3 is TGTGCCAGCAGCTTAACGGCGACACCGAAGTATGGCTACACCTTC.

The chain recombines TRBV7-2 with TRBJ1-4; 8 bases are a match to TRBD1. The J segment lost 3 bases and the V segment lost 5 bases, leaving 5 bases of the junction unmatched. CDR1 and CDR2 (germline): SGHTA, FQGNSA. This CDR3 contains 15 residues. This CDR3 is CASSPRQGPNEKLFF. The CDR3 nucleotides read TGTGCCAGCAGCCCCCGACAGGGGCCTAATGAAAAACTGTTTTTT.

The chain carries TRBV10-3 and TRBJ1-5; D ambiguous. The V gene's germline CDR1 is ENHRY and CDR2 SYGVKD. The CDR3 has 13 residues. Between the trimmed V and J ends, which lost 4 bases and 1 base, there was a span of 5 bases. The CDR3 bases are TGTGCCATCAGTGGGCCGAGCAATCAGCCCCAGCATTTT. Protein sequence: CAISGPSNQPQHF.

The chain joins TRBV12-5 to TRBJ2-3; 8 positions match TRBD2. The V gene end was trimmed by 6 bases and the J gene end by 0 bases; junction bases not matched to a gene: 11. This CDR3 is built from 17 residues. Germline V gives CDR1 LGHNT, CDR2 FRNRAP. The CDR3 reads CASGGRGAYESTDTQYF. CDR3 coding DNA: TGTGCTAGTGGAGGGCGGGGGGCTTACGAAAGCACAGATACGCAGTATTTT.

The rearrangement links TRBV5-8 to TRBJ2-7; TRBD2 matches at 8 bases. The CDR3 is 18 amino acids. CDR1 is SGHTS, CDR2 YDEGEE, per germline. Germline trimming cut 3 bases from V and 2 bases from J; bases unmatched to any gene: 16. The chain's CDR3 is CASSSGAIAGLRAYEQYF. The CDR3 bases are TGTGCCAGCAGCTCGGGGGCGATAGCGGGGCTACGGGCCTACGAGCAGTACTTC.

This chain joins TRBV19 and TRBJ2-6, with a tentative D call TRBD1 (6 bases). V lost 5 bases to trimming and J lost 0 bases, with 14 bases between them. Per germline, CDR1 LNHDA and CDR2 SQIVND (reference sequence). This CDR3 is 17 amino acids long. CDR3 nucleotide sequence: TGTGCCAGTAGTGTCGACAGGACAGACTCTGGGGCCAACGTCCTGACTTTC. Translated: CASSVDRTDSGANVLTF. Drawing the rest from reference TRBV19 and TRBJ2-6, the complete variable domain is DGGITQSPKYLFRKEGQNVTLSCEQNLNHDAMYWYRQDPGQGLRLIYYSQIVNDFQKGDIAEGYSVSREKKESFPLTVTSAQKNPTAFYLCASSVDRTDSGANVLTFGAGSRLTVL.